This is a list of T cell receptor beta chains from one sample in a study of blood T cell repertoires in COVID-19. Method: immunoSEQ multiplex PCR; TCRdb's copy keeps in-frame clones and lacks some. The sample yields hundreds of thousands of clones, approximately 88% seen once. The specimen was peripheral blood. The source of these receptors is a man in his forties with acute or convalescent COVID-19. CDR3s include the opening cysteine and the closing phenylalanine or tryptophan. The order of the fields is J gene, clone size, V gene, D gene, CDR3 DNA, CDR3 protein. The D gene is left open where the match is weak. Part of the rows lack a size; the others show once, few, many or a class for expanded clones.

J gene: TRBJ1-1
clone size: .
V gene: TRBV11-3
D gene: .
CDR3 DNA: TGTGCCAGCAGCTTCAAGGGAGGGAACACTGAAGCTTTCTTT
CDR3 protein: CASSFKGGNTEAFF

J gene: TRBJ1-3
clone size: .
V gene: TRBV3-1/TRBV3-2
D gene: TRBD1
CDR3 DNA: TGTGCCAGCAGCCAAGATCCGGCAGGGGGCTCAAACACCATATATTTT
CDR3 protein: CASSQDPAGGSNTIYF

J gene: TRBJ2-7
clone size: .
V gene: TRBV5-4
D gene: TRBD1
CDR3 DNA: TGTGCCAGCAGACGGGACAGGGCCTCCTACGAGCAGTACTTC
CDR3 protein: CASRRDRASYEQYF

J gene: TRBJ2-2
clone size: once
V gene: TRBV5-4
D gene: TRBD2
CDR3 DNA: TGTGCCAGCAGCTGGGGACTAGCGGGGGTAAACACCGGGGAGCTGTTTTTT
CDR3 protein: CASSWGLAGVNTGELFF

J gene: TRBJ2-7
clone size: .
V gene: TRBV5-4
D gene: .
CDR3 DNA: TGTGCCAGCAGCTTGTCGGACAGAACCTACGAGCAGTACTTC
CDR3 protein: CASSLSDRTYEQYF

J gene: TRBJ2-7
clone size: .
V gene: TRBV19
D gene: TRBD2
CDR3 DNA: TGTGCCAGTAGTATCGCGGGAGACGAGCAGTACTTC
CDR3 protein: CASSIAGDEQYF

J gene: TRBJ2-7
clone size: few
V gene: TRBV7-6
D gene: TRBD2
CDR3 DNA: TGTGCCAGCAGCTTGGGGACTAGCGAGGTAAACGCCTACGAGCAGTACTTC
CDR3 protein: CASSLGTSEVNAYEQYF

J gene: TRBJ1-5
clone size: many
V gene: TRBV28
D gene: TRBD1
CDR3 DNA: TGTGCCAGCAGGGACTTAGGGGGCGCGGATCAGCCCCAGCATTTT
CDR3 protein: CASRDLGGADQPQHF

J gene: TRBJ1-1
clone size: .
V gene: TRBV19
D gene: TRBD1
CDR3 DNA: TGTGCCAGTAGACCGGACAGGGCTGGTGAAGCTTTCTTT
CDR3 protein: CASRPDRAGEAFF

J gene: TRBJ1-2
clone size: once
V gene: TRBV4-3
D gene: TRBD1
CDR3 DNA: TGCGCCAGCAGCCAAGATCTTGGGGACAGCTATGGCTACACCTTC
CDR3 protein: CASSQDLGDSYGYTF

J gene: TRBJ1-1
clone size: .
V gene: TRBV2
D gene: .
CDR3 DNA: TGTGCCAGCATTGGGGGGTCGGGTACTGAAGCTTTCTTT
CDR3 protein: CASIGGSGTEAFF